This is a list of T cell receptor beta chains from one sample in a study of cytomegalovirus exposure and HLA in healthy donors. This table comes from immunoSEQ multiplex PCR, and its TCRdb copy is limited to in-frame clones, with some not included. The table includes roughly 130,000 clones, about 80% detected once. The sequencing input was PBMCs. Every receptor here comes from a human donor in good health. The CDR3 runs from the conserved cysteine through the conserved F or W. A D gene is named only where the DNA matches it firmly. Expanded clones are given a class, and other clones once, few, many or no size at all.

J,V,D,size,DNA,CDR3
TRBJ2-1,TRBV5-6,.,.,TGTGCCAGCAGCGGCCGCGAGGGCTACAATGAGCAGTTCTTC,CASSGREGYNEQFF
TRBJ1-2,TRBV5-4,.,few,TGTGCCAGCAGCTTAGCAGGGTGGGATGGCTACACCTTC,CASSLAGWDGYTF
TRBJ1-1,TRBV13,TRBD1,few,TGTGCCAGCAGCATCCAGGGACAGGAAAACACTGAAGCTTTCTTT,CASSIQGQENTEAFF
TRBJ2-3,TRBV11-3,.,once,TGTGCCAGCAGCTCCCGGGACCCAGGGGATGCAGATACGCAGTATTTT,CASSSRDPGDADTQYF
TRBJ1-5,TRBV6-5,.,.,TGTGCCAGCAGTTACTCGATTCGCGACAATCAGCCCCAGCATTTT,CASSYSIRDNQPQHF
TRBJ1-1,TRBV13,.,once,TGTGCCAGCAGCTTAAGCCACGGAGATCACACTGAAGCTTTCTTT,CASSLSHGDHTEAFF
TRBJ2-5,TRBV4-1,TRBD2,.,TGCGCCAGCAGCCAAGGCGGGGGGCTCAAGAAGACCCAGTACTTC,CASSQGGGLKKTQYF
TRBJ1-2,TRBV5-1,.,.,.,CASSFGTGTQGLTF
TRBJ2-1,TRBV4-2,.,.,TGTGCCAGCAGCCAAGGGGCCGATGAGCAGTTCTTC,CASSQGADEQFF
TRBJ2-7,TRBV11-2,TRBD2,.,TGTGCCAGCAGCTTAACTGGACTAGCCCAGGAGCAGTACTTC,CASSLTGLAQEQYF
TRBJ1-6,TRBV9,.,once,TGTGCCAGCAGCCCTCTCGATAATTCACCCCTCCACTTT,CASSPLDNSPLHF
TRBJ2-5,TRBV4-1,.,.,TGCGCCAGCAGCCAAGGTTACTCGACAGGTATGAGGGAGACCCAGTACTTC,CASSQGYSTGMRETQYF
TRBJ1-2,TRBV4-1,.,.,TGTGCCAGCAGCCAAGATGGGGGGGTGGGGTATGGCTACACCTTC,CASSQDGGVGYGYTF
TRBJ1-6,TRBV2,.,.,TGTGGAGCGGCGGGATCAGAGGGCGAGCCCTATAATTCACCCCTCCACTTT,CGAAGSEGEPYNSPLHF
TRBJ2-3,TRBV4-2,TRBD2,.,TGTGCCAGCAGCCCGCGGGTGGCAGCGGGGGGCTCTAGCACAGATACGCAGTATTTT,CASSPRVAAGGSSTDTQYF
TRBJ1-6,TRBV21-1,.,.,TGTGCCAGCAGCTGCTATGATTCTCGTTCACCCCTCCACTTT,CASSCYDSRSPLHF
TRBJ1-2,TRBV27,TRBD1,.,TGTGCCAGCAGTTTAAGTGGGGTCAGGGGGGCGTATGGCTACACCTTC,CASSLSGVRGAYGYTF
TRBJ1-1,TRBV6-6,.,once,TGTGCCAGCAGTTACGGAGCCTCGGGGGGGACCACTGAAGCTTTCTTT,CASSYGASGGTTEAFF
TRBJ2-7,TRBV7-8,.,.,TGTGCCAGCAGCTTAGGGTTGCAGTACTACGAGCAGCACTTC,CASSLGLQYYEQHF
TRBJ2-1,TRBV5-1,TRBD1,.,TGCGCCAGCAGCCGGGACAGGGTCTACAATGAGCAGTTCTTC,CASSRDRVYNEQFF
TRBJ2-7,TRBV7-2,TRBD2,few,TGTGCCAGCAGCTCCCTGGCGGGGGGCGGGCAGTACTTC,CASSSLAGGGQYF
TRBJ2-5,TRBV7-9,TRBD1,once,TGTGCCAGCAGCGACCCGACAGGGAATGAAGAGACCCAGTACTTC,CASSDPTGNEETQYF
TRBJ2-2,TRBV23-1,.,.,TGCGCCAGCAGTCATTTGTCCAGACAGGTAAGAACCGGGGAGCTGTTTTTT,CASSHLSRQVRTGELFF
TRBJ1-2,TRBV7-9,TRBD1,.,TGTGCCAGCAGCCACTCCGACAGGGACCTTACCTATGGCTACACCTTC,CASSHSDRDLTYGYTF
TRBJ1-3,TRBV7-8,TRBD1,.,TGTGCCAGCAGCTTTACAGGGGAGAGATCTGGAAACACCATATATTTT,CASSFTGERSGNTIYF
TRBJ1-1,TRBV5-1,.,few,TGCGCCAGCAGCTTGGCGGGGGACACTGAAGCTTTCTTT,CASSLAGDTEAFF
TRBJ2-1,TRBV6-1,TRBD2,many,TGTGCCAGCAGTGAAGAAGCGGGGGGCTCCTACAATGAGCAGTTCTTC,CASSEEAGGSYNEQFF
TRBJ2-7,TRBV2,.,.,TGTGCCAGCAGTATAGCGGACATTGACTCCGAGCAGTACTTC,CASSIADIDSEQYF
TRBJ2-7,TRBV6-5,TRBD1,.,TGTGCCAGCAGTTACTCGGGAGACAGGGGCCACGAGCAGTACTTC,CASSYSGDRGHEQYF
TRBJ2-1,TRBV11-3,TRBD2,.,TGTGCCAGCAGCGCCGGGACTAGCGGGGATGAGGAGCAGTTCTTC,CASSAGTSGDEEQFF
TRBJ2-5,TRBV29-1,.,.,TGCAGCGTTGGCAGCGGCAAAGAGACCCAGTACTTC,CSVGSGKETQYF
TRBJ1-2,TRBV7-9,.,.,TGTGCCAGCAGCTTAGCGGAGAACTATGGCTACACCTTC,CASSLAENYGYTF
TRBJ2-2,TRBV13,.,.,TGTGCCAGCACGAGGGATGCCGGGGAGCTGTTTTTT,CASTRDAGELFF
TRBJ2-7,TRBV10-1,TRBD2,.,TGCGCCAGCAGTGCTAAGCGGGGGGTATACGAGCAGTACTTC,CASSAKRGVYEQYF
TRBJ1-3,TRBV29-1,.,.,TGCAGCGTTATCAGAAACTCTGGAAACACCATATATTTT,CSVIRNSGNTIYF
TRBJ2-2,TRBV7-7,.,.,TGTGCTAGCAGCCCCGAGGGGGGGCGCGTCGGGGAGCTGTTTTTT,CASSPEGGRVGELFF
TRBJ1-1,TRBV9,.,few,TGTGCCAGCAGCGTAGCAGGGTCTGCAAACACTGAAGCTTTCTTT,CASSVAGSANTEAFF
TRBJ2-7,TRBV7-3,.,.,TGTGCCAGCAGCTTAAATCCGGCCTACGAGCAGTACTTC,CASSLNPAYEQYF
TRBJ1-1,TRBV10-2,.,few,TGCGCCAGCAGTGTGGGGCGACAGAACACTGAAGCTTTCTTT,CASSVGRQNTEAFF
TRBJ1-5,TRBV9,.,.,TGTGCCAGCAGCGTAGGACAGCTCAATCAGCCCCAGCATTTT,CASSVGQLNQPQHF
TRBJ2-3,TRBV7-8,TRBD1,.,TGTGCCAGCAGCCAACCCCAGACAGGGGCCTACGGCACAGATACGCAGTATTTT,CASSQPQTGAYGTDTQYF